One and the same sample provided the 10 T cell receptor beta chains below, sequenced in a study of blood T cell repertoires in COVID-19. Using immunoSEQ multiplex PCR, the repertoire was profiled, and TCRdb retains in-frame clones only, with some absent. The profile covers tens of thousands of clones, with about 88% appearing a single time and about 32% taken by the ten largest. Material: peripheral blood. These TCRs come from a man aged 65-85 years with active COVID-19.

CDR3 sequence reads: CASSQGLLLGNTIYF. The CDR3 nucleotides are TGTGCCAGCAGCCAGGGCCTTTTATTAGGAAACACCATATATTTT. The chain carries TRBV3-1 (or the pseudogene TRBV3-2) and TRBJ1-3; D gene ambiguous. The V and J ends lost 3 bases and 4 bases respectively, with 13 bases between them. Germline V lookup: CDR1 LGHDT, CDR2 YNNKEL (reference sequence). There are 15 residues in the CDR3.

This CDR3 reads CASGGAAEAFF. CDR3 in DNA: TGTGCCAGCGGGGGGGCTGCTGAAGCTTTCTTT. V is TRBV3-1 (or the pseudogene TRBV3-2) and J is TRBJ1-1; maybe TRBD1 (6 bases). Germline V gives CDR1 LGHDT, CDR2 YNNKEL (reference sequence). Trimming stripped 8 bases from V and 6 bases from J, with 10 bases between. This CDR3 region has 11 residues.

The genes are TRBV27 and TRBJ2-1; D remains ambiguous. This CDR3 has 12 amino acids. The germline gives CDR1 MNHEY, CDR2 SMNVEV (reference sequence). V was trimmed by 4 bases and J by 9 bases, leaving 10 bases between them. The CDR3 region has the DNA TGTGCCAGCAGTTCCCCCCCCCGTGAGCAGTTCTTC. It encodes CASSSPPREQFF.

The V call is TRBV7-9, the J call TRBJ2-1; 10 positions agree with TRBD2. Germline V CDR1 and CDR2: SEHNR, FQNEAQ (reference sequence). Losses at the gene ends were 5 bases for V and 15 bases for J; bases not matched to a gene: 4. The CDR3 loop spans 11 amino acids. CDR3 nucleotides: TGTGCCAGCAGCCCGGGACTAGCGTTGTTCTTC. The encoded protein is CASSPGLALFF. The whole variable domain, remainder taken from reference TRBV7-9 and TRBJ2-1, is DTGVSQNPRHKITKRGQNVTFRCDPISEHNRLYWYRQTLGQGPEFLTYFQNEAQLEKSRLLSDRFSAERPKGSFSTLEIQRTEQGDSAMYLCASSPGLALFFGPGTRLTVL.

The V call is TRBV28, the J call TRBJ2-5; D is perhaps TRBD2 (7 bases). This CDR3 has 19 amino acids. Looked up from germline, CDR1 is MDHEN and CDR2 is SYDVKM. V was cut by 5 bases and J by 1 base, with 26 bases left in between. CDR3 DNA sequence: TGTGCCAGCAGTCCTCGGGGCGGGGGCCTTGTAAAGGGCCAAGAGACCCAGTACTTC. Protein: CASSPRGGGLVKGQETQYF.

This clone was counted a few times. The V and J genes are TRBV9 and TRBJ2-1; no clear D. The CDR3 runs to 16 residues. Looked up from germline, CDR1 is SGDLS and CDR2 is YYNGEE. V lost 0 bases to trimming and J lost 0 bases, with 10 bases between them. The CDR3 spells CASSVGHLSSYNEQFF. CDR3 bases: TGTGCCAGCAGCGTAGGACACCTCAGCTCCTACAATGAGCAGTTCTTC. Based on the CDR3 plus reference TRBV9 and TRBJ2-1, the full variable domain is DSGVTQTPKHLITATGQRVTLRCSPRSGDLSVYWYQQSLDQGLQFLIQYYNGEERAKGNILERFSAQQFPDLHSELNLSSLELGDSALYFCASSVGHLSSYNEQFFGPGTRLTVL.

The J gene is TRBJ2-2, the V gene TRBV4-3, with D tentatively TRBD1 (6 bases). The CDR3 totals 14 residues. Germline lookup yields CDR1 LGHNA and CDR2 YSLEER. V was trimmed by 7 bases and J by 3 bases, leaving 12 bases between them. CDR3 protein: CASTRGRDTGELFF. Here the CDR3 DNA reads TGCGCCAGCACCAGGGGTCGGGACACCGGGGAGCTGTTTTTT.

V gene TRBV11-1 combines with J gene TRBJ2-2; D is undetermined. Germline CDR1 reads SGHAT; CDR2 reads FQDESV (reference sequence). Between the trimmed V and J ends, which lost 2 bases and 3 bases, there was a span of 4 bases. The CDR3 contains 13 residues. The CDR3 reads CASSLQDTGELFF. The CDR3 DNA reads TGTGCCAGCAGCTTACAGGACACCGGGGAGCTGTTTTTT.

This chain connects TRBV10-2 to TRBJ2-7, with TRBD1 identical over 7 bases. The CDR3 runs to 13 residues. Germline lookup yields CDR1 WSHSY and CDR2 SAAADI. J lost 0 bases, V lost 8 bases, and 4 bases had no gene match. The CDR3 sequence: CASGGQYSYEQYF. DNA of the CDR3: TGCGCCAGCGGGGGACAGTACTCCTACGAGCAGTACTTC.

The chain is built from TRBV7-2 and TRBJ1-3; 7 nucleotides agree with TRBD1. After removal of 5 bases from V and 4 bases from J, the junction contained 8 bases not matched to a gene. The germline V gene encodes CDR1 SGHTA and CDR2 FQGNSA. This CDR3 comprises 15 residues. The CDR3 region is CASSPPGTAGNTIYF. The CDR3 DNA reads TGTGCCAGCAGCCCCCCCGGGACAGCCGGAAACACCATATATTTT.